Reported below is one T cell receptor (beta chain). The antigen it binds to is not known. Base-call qualities are not available, and no considerably larger clone is one nucleotide away. The donors were healthy, HIV-negative adults with no recently reported acute infections or vaccinations. Only Caucasian adults living in Nashville, Tennessee, USA were represented among the donors. CD4+ T cells were enriched by magnetic negative selection, after which naive cells were positively selected on CD45RA and the negative fraction was taken as the memory subset. Blood was collected by leukapheresis, and PBMCs were isolated by Ficoll-Histopaque density gradient centrifugation and then cryopreserved in liquid nitrogen vapor phase. Analytical flow cytometry was used to check the purity and quantity of each magnetically sorted T cell population. Each sorted fraction had its genomic DNA isolated and then quantified by UV absorbance on a Nanodrop 2000c.

V sheds 0 bases and J sheds 0 bases, leaving 13 bases between their ends. The CDR3 holds 18 amino acids from the cysteine to the phenylalanine. Left in the record is the CDR3 DNA by itself, 54 bases read in frame from the first base. The germline V gene sets CDR1 to SGHDT and CDR2 to YYEEEE. The sample comes from a study of shared clonotypes between healthy human individuals (dated by TCRdb to about 2020). About the full investigation: The cohort comprised a couple of women and a few men aged 18 to 49 years. For each donor, three plates each were used for CD4 naive and CD4 memory, two plates were used for CD8 naive, and one plate was used for CD8 memory. To estimate repertoire size and how much clonotypes are shared between individuals, the study performed deep sequencing of blood TCR repertoires from 4 to 6 healthy adults. Libraries were prepared and TCR repertoires were sequenced by different laboratories using diverse techniques, in order to increase sequencing depth and limit assay-specific biases. Each donor's leukapheresis produced roughly between roughly 0.85 and 9.5 billion PBMCs. Study-wide conclusions, independent of this receptor: Naive subsets generally had larger estimated clonotype richness than memory subsets. Incomplete sequencing was indicated by rarefaction of sorted-subset datasets, despite the large sequencing depth. When several donors were compared, the shared fraction of clonotypes was approximately 5% for naive CD4, 3.5% for naive CD8, more than 2% for memory CD4, and around 0.37% for memory CD8. Pairwise subsampling led to the expectation that sequencing depth would affect the degree of clonotype sharing among donors. Sampling was limited to blood, and TCR repertoires in tissue likely differ from TCR repertoires in blood. Compared with non-shared clonotypes, clonotypes shared by all four sorted-subset donors had higher generation probabilities. Because the study included only a small number of donors, the genetic and exposure-history diversity represented was limited.

Using the deep immunoSEQ assay, TCR CDR3 regions were amplified from genomic DNA by multiplex PCR. Genomic DNA extracted from each cell subset was distributed evenly over all wells of several immunoSEQ 96-well plates, and each plate served as one replicate. For sorted subsets, each replicate PCR was loaded with 200 ng genomic DNA, equivalent to approximately 27,000 T cell genomes. Purified libraries were quantified with a Qubit 3.0 fluorometer, sized on a Bioanalyzer 2100, and re-quantified with the KAPA Library Quantification kit. Each immunoSEQ 96-well plate was sequenced on its own single-read 150-cycle Illumina NextSeq 550 flow cell. The paper's data handling went like this. Because the immunoSEQ output held only junctional sequences and lacked quality scores, the filtering could not match the filtering applied to full-length reads. Sequences were annotated with PyIR, a Python wrapper for IgBLAST v1.9, using IMGT germline references to assign V/J genes and CDR3. Reads were filtered out if the reads had weak V/J assignments (E-value above 1e-6), no CDR3, stop codons, out-of-frame junctions, or ambiguous translated residues. V3J clonotypes were defined as sequences sharing the same inferred V gene, J gene, and CDR3 amino acid sequence. To compute the percentage overlap between repertoires, the number of shared unique clonotypes was divided by the size of the smaller repertoire. RTK rarefaction, the Chao1 estimator, and Recon v2.1 estimates of unobserved clonotypes were used to assess repertoire richness. Generation probabilities for all TCRbeta clonotypes obtained by the gDNA method from a handful of donors were computed using OLGA. TCRdb carries this immuneACCESS record with in-frame sequences only. Its versions omit some clonotypes, under half of them owing to an unresolved V gene in the studies checked, with the rest unexplained. V and J calls plus clone size are reproduced from that table; the DNA served to infer D and trimming. Present in this sample are millions of clones, approximately 95% of which were seen just once. The ten largest clonotypes hold 0.39% of the sample.

The source of this sequence is a man between 18 and 35 years old in good health. Some clones in this sample may be carry-over from other donors' samples. Specimen: naive CD4+ T cells from PBMCs. The sample's cell subset or site label, decoded: CD45RA+ positively selected. The chain is assembled from TRBV5-6 and TRBJ2-6; the D gene lacks a confident call. The DNA sequence is as follows: TGTGCCAGCAGCTTGGTGGGTGGATGGCCCTCTGGGGCCAACGTCCTGACTTTC. Translated, it reads CASSLVGGWPSGANVLTF.